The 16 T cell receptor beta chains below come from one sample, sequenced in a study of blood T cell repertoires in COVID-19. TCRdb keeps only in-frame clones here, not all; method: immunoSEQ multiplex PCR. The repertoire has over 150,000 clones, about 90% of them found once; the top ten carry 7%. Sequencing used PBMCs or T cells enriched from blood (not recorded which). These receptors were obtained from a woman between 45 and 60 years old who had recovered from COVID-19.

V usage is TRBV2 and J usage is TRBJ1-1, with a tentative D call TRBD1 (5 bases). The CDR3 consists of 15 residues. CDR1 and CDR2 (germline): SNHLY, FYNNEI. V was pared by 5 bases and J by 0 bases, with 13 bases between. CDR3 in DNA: TGTGCCAGCAGTCCTGCCAGGGAAATGAACACTGAAGCTTTCTTT. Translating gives CASSPAREMNTEAFF.

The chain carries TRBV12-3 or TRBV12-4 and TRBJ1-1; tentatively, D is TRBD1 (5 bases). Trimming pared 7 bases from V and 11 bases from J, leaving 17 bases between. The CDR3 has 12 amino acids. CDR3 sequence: CASNLGGIGAFF. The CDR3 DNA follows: TGTGCCAGCAACCTGGGGGGGATCGGCGCTTTCTTT.

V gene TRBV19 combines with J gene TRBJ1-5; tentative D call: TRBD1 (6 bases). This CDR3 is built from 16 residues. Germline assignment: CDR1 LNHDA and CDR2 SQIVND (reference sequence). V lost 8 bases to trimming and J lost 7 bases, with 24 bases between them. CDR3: CASSIISPRGGQPQHF. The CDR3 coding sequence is TGTGCCAGTTCAATCATATCCCCCAGGGGCGGGCAGCCCCAGCATTTT.

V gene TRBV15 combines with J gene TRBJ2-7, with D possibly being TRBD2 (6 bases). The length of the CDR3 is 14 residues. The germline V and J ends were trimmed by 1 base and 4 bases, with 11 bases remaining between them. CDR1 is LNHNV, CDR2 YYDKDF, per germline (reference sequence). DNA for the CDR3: TGTGCCACCAGCAGAGGCGGGGCTACGTACGAGCAGTACTTC. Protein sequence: CATSRGGATYEQYF.

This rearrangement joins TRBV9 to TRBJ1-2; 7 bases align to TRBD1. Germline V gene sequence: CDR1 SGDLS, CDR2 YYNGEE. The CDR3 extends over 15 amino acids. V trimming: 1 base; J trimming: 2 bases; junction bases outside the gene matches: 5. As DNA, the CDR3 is TGTGCCAGCAGCGTAAGCACAGGGGTAAACTATGGCTACACCTTC. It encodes CASSVSTGVNYGYTF.

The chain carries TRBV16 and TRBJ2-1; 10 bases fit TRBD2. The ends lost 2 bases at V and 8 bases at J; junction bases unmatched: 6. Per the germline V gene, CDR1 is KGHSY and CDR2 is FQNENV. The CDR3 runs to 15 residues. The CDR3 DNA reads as TGTGCCAGCAGCCAAGGGTCTAGCGGGAGAGATGAGCAGTTCTTC. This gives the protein CASSQGSSGRDEQFF.

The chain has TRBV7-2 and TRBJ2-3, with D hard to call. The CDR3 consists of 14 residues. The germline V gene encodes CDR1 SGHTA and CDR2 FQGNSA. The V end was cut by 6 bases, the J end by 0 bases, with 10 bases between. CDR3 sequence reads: CASSTEYSTDTQYF. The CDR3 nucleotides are TGTGCCAGCAGTACTGAATATAGCACAGATACGCAGTATTTT.

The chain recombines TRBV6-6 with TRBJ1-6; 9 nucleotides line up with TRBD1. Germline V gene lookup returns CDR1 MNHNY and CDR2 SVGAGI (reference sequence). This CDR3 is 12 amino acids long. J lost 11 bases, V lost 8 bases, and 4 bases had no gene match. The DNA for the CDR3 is TGTGCCAGCCGGGACAGGGATCCACCCCTCCACTTT. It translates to CASRDRDPPLHF.

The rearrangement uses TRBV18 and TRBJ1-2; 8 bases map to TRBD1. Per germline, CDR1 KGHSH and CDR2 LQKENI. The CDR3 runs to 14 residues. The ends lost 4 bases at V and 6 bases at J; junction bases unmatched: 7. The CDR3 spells CASSLGQGPDGYTF. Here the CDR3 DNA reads TGTGCCAGCTCACTAGGACAGGGTCCGGATGGCTACACCTTC. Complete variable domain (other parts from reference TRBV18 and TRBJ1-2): NAGVMQNPRHLVRRRGQEARLRCSPMKGHSHVYWYRQLPEEGLKFMVYLQKENIIDESGMPKERFSAEFPKEGPSILRIQQVVRGDSAAYFCASSLGQGPDGYTFGSGTRLTVV.

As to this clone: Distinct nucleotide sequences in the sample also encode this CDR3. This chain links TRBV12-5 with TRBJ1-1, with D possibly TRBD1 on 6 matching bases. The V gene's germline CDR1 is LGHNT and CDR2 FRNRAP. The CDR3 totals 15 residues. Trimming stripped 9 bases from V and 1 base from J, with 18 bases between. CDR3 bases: TGTGCTAGCGGCCCACCAAGGGGGACGAACACTGAAGCTTTCTTT. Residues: CASGPPRGTNTEAFF.

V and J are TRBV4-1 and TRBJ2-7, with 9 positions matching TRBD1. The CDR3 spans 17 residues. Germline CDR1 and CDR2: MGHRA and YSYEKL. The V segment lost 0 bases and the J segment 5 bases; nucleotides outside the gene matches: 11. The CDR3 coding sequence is TGCGCCAGCAGCCAAGATCCCGCCGGGACAGGGTCCCACGAGCAGTACTTC. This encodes CASSQDPAGTGSHEQYF.

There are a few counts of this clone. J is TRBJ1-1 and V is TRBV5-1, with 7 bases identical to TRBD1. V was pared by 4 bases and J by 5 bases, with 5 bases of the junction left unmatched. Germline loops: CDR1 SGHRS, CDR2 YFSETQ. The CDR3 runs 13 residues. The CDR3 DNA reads TGCGCCAGCAGCAGAATGACAGGGACTGAAGCTTTCTTT. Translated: CASSRMTGTEAFF.

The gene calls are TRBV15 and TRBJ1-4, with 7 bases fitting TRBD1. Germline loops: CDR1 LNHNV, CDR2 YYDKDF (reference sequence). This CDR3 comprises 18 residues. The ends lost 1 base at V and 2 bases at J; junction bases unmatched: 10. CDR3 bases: TGTGCCACCAGCAGAGGGGGCCAGAGGGGGCAGACTAATGAAAAACTGTTTTTT. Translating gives CATSRGGQRGQTNEKLFF.

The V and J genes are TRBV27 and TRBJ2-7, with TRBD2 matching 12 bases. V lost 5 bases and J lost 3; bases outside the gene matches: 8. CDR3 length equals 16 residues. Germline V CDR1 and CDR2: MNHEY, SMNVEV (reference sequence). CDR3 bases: TGTGCCAGCAGTACTCCCTCTAGCGGGAGGGACTACGAGCAGTACTTC. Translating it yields CASSTPSSGRDYEQYF.

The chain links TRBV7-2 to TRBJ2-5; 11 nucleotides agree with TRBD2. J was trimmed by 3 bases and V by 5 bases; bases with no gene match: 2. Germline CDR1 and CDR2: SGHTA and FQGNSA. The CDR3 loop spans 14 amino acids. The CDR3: CASSPGLAEETQYF. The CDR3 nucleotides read TGTGCCAGCAGCCCGGGACTAGCGGAAGAGACCCAGTACTTC.

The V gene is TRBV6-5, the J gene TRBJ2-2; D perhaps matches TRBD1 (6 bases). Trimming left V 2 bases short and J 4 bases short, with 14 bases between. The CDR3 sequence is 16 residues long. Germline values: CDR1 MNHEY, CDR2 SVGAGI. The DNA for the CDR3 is TGTGCCAGCAGTTACGAAGGGACAAGGGGCACCGGGGAGCTGTTTTTT. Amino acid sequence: CASSYEGTRGTGELFF.